This T cell receptor (beta chain) came from a study of identical twins. Study-wide findings and caveats: Zero-insertion findings could be partly confounded by invariant cells (MAIT and iNKT cells). Fewer insertions were carried by abundant cord blood beta clonotypes, but none was seen in memory repertoires.

Template switching added a universal primer site; cDNA carried unique molecular identifiers. Each CDR3 protein gets one entry after TCRdb re-called the 5' RACE reads with MiXCR. Of 350,000 to 450,000 distinct CDR3 sequences in the sample, around a sixth were seen once. Germline values: CDR1 MNHNS, CDR2 SASEGT. The J segment lost 2 bases and the V segment lost 2 bases, leaving 1 base of the junction unmatched. The CDR3 is 15 amino acids. On this clonotype: Its antigen is not identified.

The sequence came from a man over 45 in good health. V is TRBV6-1 and J is TRBJ2-1, with TRBD2 matching over 9 bases. The material sequenced was naive T cells sorted from blood. The CDR3 bases are TGTGCCAGCAGTGAATCTAGCGGGGCCTACAATGAGCAGTTCTTC. Protein: CASSESSGAYNEQFF.